A selection of T cell receptor beta chains follows, all from one sample in a study of blood T cell repertoires in COVID-19. The protocol was immunoSEQ multiplex PCR, while the TCRdb copy is restricted to in-frame clones and leaves out a portion. This table holds tens of thousands of clones, about 88% found once. The sequencing sample was made of peripheral blood. These receptors all stem from a man between 65 and 85 years old with active or convalescent COVID-19. Both conserved end residues are part of each CDR3. The order of the fields is clone size, J gene, D gene, V gene, CDR3 protein, CDR3 DNA. The D gene is left open where the match is weak. Clone size is given for some rows only: seen once, a few or many times, or a class if the clone is expanded.

size: .
J: TRBJ1-1
D: .
V: TRBV2
CDR3: CASSATGLEAFF
DNA: TGTGCCAGCAGTGCCACAGGGCTTGAAGCTTTCTTT

size: .
J: TRBJ2-6
D: .
V: TRBV19
CDR3: CASSIGGSGANVLTF
DNA: TGTGCCAGTAGTATCGGTGGCTCTGGGGCCAACGTCCTGACTTTC

size: .
J: TRBJ1-2
D: TRBD1
V: TRBV29-1
CDR3: CSVEDSGQGGYTF
DNA: TGCAGCGTTGAAGACTCGGGACAGGGGGGCTACACCTTC

size: .
J: TRBJ2-5
D: TRBD2
V: TRBV4-2
CDR3: CASSLHSGGGAQGETQYF
DNA: TGTGCCAGCAGCCTACACTCCGGCGGGGGGGCGCAGGGAGAGACCCAGTACTTC

size: .
J: TRBJ2-1
D: .
V: TRBV2
CDR3: CASSVEAYNEQFF
DNA: TGTGCCAGCAGTGTCGAGGCCTACAATGAGCAGTTCTTC

size: .
J: TRBJ1-1
D: .
V: TRBV6-2/TRBV6-3
CDR3: CASSDSGTPVWAFF
DNA: TGTGCCAGCAGTGATTCCGGGACACCCGTGTGGGCTTTCTTT

size: .
J: TRBJ1-2
D: .
V: TRBV5-1
CDR3: CASSPGTPNYGYTF
DNA: TGCGCCAGCAGCCCGGGGACACCTAACTATGGCTACACCTTC

size: .
J: TRBJ2-2
D: TRBD2
V: TRBV28
CDR3: CASSFGTSGTGELFF
DNA: TGTGCCAGCAGTTTTGGGACTAGCGGCACCGGGGAGCTGTTTTTT

size: .
J: TRBJ2-5
D: TRBD1
V: TRBV4-2
CDR3: CASSHQRTGEETQYF
DNA: TGTGCCAGCAGCCACCAGCGGACAGGGGAAGAGACCCAGTACTTC

size: .
J: TRBJ2-1
D: .
V: TRBV6-2/TRBV6-3
CDR3: CASSPGEGGSYNEQFF
DNA: TGTGCCAGCAGTCCCGGAGAGGGAGGCTCCTACAATGAGCAGTTCTTC

size: .
J: TRBJ2-1
D: TRBD2
V: TRBV27
CDR3: CASSPIQAGGPNEQFF
DNA: TGTGCCAGCAGTCCCATCCAAGCGGGGGGGCCCAATGAGCAGTTCTTC

size: .
J: TRBJ2-3
D: .
V: TRBV24-1
CDR3: CATSDQLGTDTQYF
DNA: TGTGCCACCAGTGACCAACTAGGCACAGATACGCAGTATTTT

size: .
J: TRBJ1-1
D: TRBD1
V: TRBV19
CDR3: CASRPYRGRDWGEAFF
DNA: TGTGCCAGTAGACCATACAGGGGTCGTGACTGGGGGGAAGCTTTCTTT

size: .
J: TRBJ1-1
D: TRBD1
V: TRBV19
CDR3: CASTTDRDMNTEAFF
DNA: TGTGCCAGTACCACGGACAGGGATATGAACACTGAAGCTTTCTTT

size: .
J: TRBJ1-4
D: .
V: TRBV7-2
CDR3: CASSLGAGANEKLFF
DNA: TGTGCCAGCAGCTTAGGGGCAGGGGCTAATGAAAAACTGTTTTTT

size: .
J: TRBJ1-4
D: .
V: TRBV10-2
CDR3: CASSALTGGATNEKLFF
DNA: TGCGCCAGCAGTGCGCTTACAGGCGGGGCAACTAATGAAAAACTGTTTTTT

size: .
J: TRBJ2-3
D: .
V: TRBV24-1
CDR3: CATSDGLALSTDTQYF
DNA: TGTGCCACCAGTGATGGGCTAGCCCTTAGCACAGATACGCAGTATTTT

size: .
J: TRBJ1-2
D: .
V: TRBV18
CDR3: CASSPPGKGSYGYTF
DNA: TGTGCCAGCTCACCACCGGGGAAGGGGTCCTATGGCTACACCTTC

size: .
J: TRBJ1-6
D: .
V: TRBV5-8
CDR3: CASRGGPLFLHF
DNA: TGTGCCAGTCGTGGAGGGCCCCTTTTCCTCCACTTT

size: few
J: TRBJ1-2
D: TRBD1
V: TRBV18
CDR3: CASSHGQGWTYGYTF
DNA: TGTGCCAGCTCACACGGACAGGGGTGGACCTATGGCTACACCTTC

size: .
J: TRBJ1-2
D: .
V: TRBV7-3
CDR3: CASSWEGYGYTF
DNA: TGTGCCAGCAGCTGGGAGGGGTATGGCTACACCTTC

size: once
J: TRBJ1-2
D: .
V: TRBV27
CDR3: CASSPREDHYGYTF
DNA: TGTGCCAGCAGTCCCCGTGAGGATCACTATGGCTACACCTTC

size: .
J: TRBJ1-5
D: .
V: TRBV9
CDR3: CASSVAPGSQPQHF
DNA: TGTGCCAGCAGCGTAGCGCCAGGGTCCCAGCCCCAGCATTTT